These T cell receptor beta chains were read from a single sample in a study of technical replicates of blood from a handful of donors. Profiled with immunoSEQ multiplex PCR; TCRdb holds only in-frame clones, not every one. The profile shows approximately 87,000 clones, about 95% of them singletons. Material: T cells isolated from PBMCs. Receptor source: a human donor in good health. Both conserved end residues are part of each CDR3. Fields, in order: clone size, D gene, V gene, J gene, CDR3 protein, CDR3 DNA. A D gene is named only where the DNA matches it firmly. Expanded clones get a size class; other rows say once, few or many, or leave the size out.

once	TRBD1	TRBV27	TRBJ2-2	CASSFDRGTGELFF	TGTGCCAGCAGTTTCGACAGGGGCACCGGGGAGCTGTTTTTT
-	-	TRBV11-3	TRBJ2-2	CASSLLSNTGELFF	TGTGCCAGCAGCTTATTATCCAACACCGGGGAGCTGTTTTTT
once	-	TRBV5-8	TRBJ2-4	CASRRRDKNIQYF	TGTGCCAGCAGGAGGAGGGACAAAAACATTCAGTACTTC
-	-	TRBV2	TRBJ1-1	CASSGDRPDMNTEAFF	TGTGCCAGCAGTGGCGACAGGCCTGATATGAACACTGAAGCTTTCTTT
-	TRBD1	TRBV19	TRBJ1-1	CASSTGGGGRAFF	TGTGCCAGTAGTACAGGGGGCGGGGGTCGAGCTTTCTTT
once	TRBD2	TRBV9	TRBJ2-1	CASSKSPTSGSYNEQFF	TGTGCCAGCAGCAAAAGCCCTACTAGCGGGAGTTACAATGAGCAGTTCTTC
-	-	TRBV6-5	TRBJ1-1	CASSYSQGLGTEAFF	TGTGCCAGCAGTTACTCGCAGGGGCTTGGGACTGAAGCTTTCTTT
-	TRBD2	TRBV29-1	TRBJ2-7	CSVGGLDVYEQYF	TGCAGCGTCGGGGGACTAGATGTATACGAGCAGTACTTC
-	TRBD1	TRBV7-8	TRBJ1-2	CASSLALITGGNYGYTF	TGTGCCAGCAGCTTAGCGCTAATTACAGGGGGAAACTATGGCTACACCTTC
-	-	TRBV5-1	TRBJ2-3	CASKGEGADTQYF	TGCGCCAGCAAGGGGGAGGGGGCAGATACGCAGTATTTT
-	-	TRBV5-4	TRBJ2-1	CASSLPEGSEQFF	TGTGCCAGCAGCTTGCCGGAGGGGTCTGAGCAGTTCTTC
-	TRBD2	TRBV2	TRBJ2-1	CASSLLAGQYNEQFF	TGTGCCAGCAGTCTTCTAGCGGGCCAATACAATGAGCAGTTCTTC